The entry below gives a single T cell receptor (beta chain) sequence along with its context. This entry is derived from a study of blood T cell repertoires in COVID-19. Measured with immunoSEQ multiplex PCR; TCRdb has only the in-frame clones, and not every one. The table lists some 50,000 clones, around nine tenths of them singletons. The V gene's germline CDR1 is LGHNA and CDR2 YSLEER. The CDR3 totals 14 residues. J lost 7 bases, V lost 0 bases, and 6 bases had no gene match. This TCR derives from a man in his forties with acute or convalescent COVID-19. Source material: peripheral blood. The rearrangement uses TRBV4-3 and TRBJ2-7; 7 bases map to TRBD2. The CDR3 is CASSQDLGREEQYF. In DNA, the CDR3 is TGCGCCAGCAGCCAAGATCTAGGGCGGGAGGAGCAGTACTTC.